This T cell receptor (beta chain) derives from a study of OX40 agonist ivuxolimab in advanced cancers. For the study in its entirety: Ivuxolimab, which targeted the costimulatory receptor OX40 (CD134), was an agonistic, fully human IgG2 monoclonal antibody. The paper covers the monotherapy dose-escalation part of the phase I ivuxolimab trial, which included N of about 56 patients. The point of sequencing TCRbeta in the periphery was to test whether ivuxolimab changed TCR sequence diversity and drove clonal T-cell expansion. Partial responses occurred in three dose-escalation patients: two with cutaneous melanoma and one with hepatocellular carcinoma. Of the 50 or so patients in dose escalation, about 20 had hepatocellular carcinoma, about 15 had melanoma, 9 had renal cell carcinoma and 9 had head and neck cancer. A male proportion of around 83% and a mean age of roughly 58 years, ranging from roughly 23 to 85, were recorded for the dose-escalation cohort. Prior anti-PD-1, anti-PD-L1 or anti-CTLA-4 therapy was permitted, and checkpoint inhibitors had been received by less than 45% of dose-escalation patients. Intravenous ivuxolimab was administered to patients every 2 weeks at six dose levels: 0.01, 0.1, 0.3, 1.5, 3 and 10 mg/kg. The paper's findings and limits, for the study overall: Low levels of normalized T-cell clonal expansion were also seen in some patients who did not respond. Which antigens the clonally expanded peripheral T cells were specific for was not determined. After ivuxolimab, more expanded clones were found on average in CD8+ T cells than in CD4+ T cells. Clonal expansion of both CD4+ and CD8+ blood T cells was observed from baseline to week 6 at doses 0.1 to 3.0 mg/kg. In partial responders in the 0.1-3.0 mg/kg groups, normalized peripheral clonal expansion was found to be among the lowest, especially among CD8+ T cells.

Turning to this clone: Its antigen has not been determined. Qualities for individual bases were not recorded, and no much larger clone is one base off.

The CDR3 goes from the cysteine to the phenylalanine over 13 residues. Just CDR3 DNA is preserved here, 39 bases in frame from base 1. V is cut back by 3 bases and J by 12 bases, with 7 bases in the junction unmatched. For CDR1 and CDR2, the germline V gene lists SGHAT and FQNNGV. The trial excluded patients who had a history of autoimmune disease or who were on systemic immunosuppression. Peripheral blood for TCR sequencing was collected from all dose cohorts at baseline, on cycle 4 day 1, and on cycle 7 day 1. The samples were taken from a phase I, first-in-human, multicenter, open-label dose-escalation trial of ivuxolimab. Adults with locally advanced or metastatic head and neck squamous cell, hepatocellular, melanoma or renal cell carcinoma were enrolled in the trial. CD4+ and CD8+ T cells were sorted separately from peripheral blood before TCR sequencing. For sequencing of the TCRbeta CDR3 region, genomic DNA was extracted from the sorted cells. TCRbeta CDR3 regions were sequenced using the immunoSEQ Assay. TCRdb holds this immuneACCESS table with in-frame rearrangements only. Some clones are missing; in checked studies, unresolved V genes explain under half, and the rest has no known cause. The sample records about 57,000 clones, approximately 82% of which are singletons. The top ten clonotypes cover roughly 4.7% of the sample.

The TCR originated in an adult with an advanced solid tumor such as melanoma, head and neck, liver or kidney cancer. The sequenced sample was CD4+ or CD8+ T cells sorted from blood, obtained in a trial of the OX40 agonist ivuxolimab. The sequence is built from TRBV11-2 and TRBJ1-5; 8 junctional bases match TRBD1. The sequenced DNA is TGTGCCAGCAGCTTCGAGTCCGGACAGGGCCAGCATTTT. This sequence encodes CASSFESGQGQHF.